These 18 T cell receptor beta chains were all obtained from the same sample, sequenced in a study of shared clonotypes between healthy human individuals. The repertoire was sequenced with immunoSEQ multiplex PCR; TCRdb's copy has only in-frame clones and lacks some. The table shows roughly 600,000 clones, with 98% occurring only once. Naive CD8 populations comprised CD45RO-negative cells positively selected for CCR7, excluding terminally differentiated effector memory CD45RA+ cells. The sample was naive CD8+ T cells sorted from blood. The receptors derive from a man in his thirties or forties in good health.

The CDR3 region is CASSDLAIYEQYF. The CDR3 DNA follows: TGCGCCAGCAGTGATCTGGCGATCTACGAGCAGTACTTC. The chain couples TRBV10-2 to TRBJ2-7; unclear D gene. Per the germline V gene, CDR1 is WSHSY and CDR2 is SAAADI. V gave up 3 bases and J gave up 3 bases, with 9 bases separating them. There are 13 residues in the CDR3.

V usage is TRBV11-2 and J usage is TRBJ2-7, with D unclear. The CDR3 extends over 14 amino acids. Looked up from germline, CDR1 is SGHAT and CDR2 is FQNNGV. V lost 1 base to trimming and J lost 4 bases, with 11 bases between them. CDR3 DNA: TGTGCCAGCAGCTTAGGGGGATTAAGTTACGAGCAGTACTTC. It yields the protein CASSLGGLSYEQYF.

To note about this clone: Distinct nucleotide sequences in the sample also encode this CDR3. The V and J genes are TRBV9 and TRBJ2-5; D unclear. This CDR3 has 14 amino acids. Germline V lookup: CDR1 SGDLS, CDR2 YYNGEE. V lost 0 bases, J lost 2 bases, and 8 bases lay in between. The CDR3 region is CASSVGWGQETQYF. The CDR3 bases are TGTGCCAGCAGCGTAGGTTGGGGACAAGAGACCCAGTACTTC.

This clone appeared once. CDR3 nucleotide sequence: TGTGCCAGCAGCTTACGAGGGCCCCAAGAGACCCAGTACTTC. Amino acid sequence: CASSLRGPQETQYF. The J gene is TRBJ2-5, the V gene TRBV11-2, with a possible D match to TRBD2 (5 bases). Deletions cut 2 bases from V and 1 base from J, with 8 bases between. The CDR3 has 14 amino acids. Germline V gene sequence: CDR1 SGHAT, CDR2 FQNNGV.

V usage is TRBV27 and J usage is TRBJ2-4; the match to TRBD1 covers 7 bases. The CDR3 has 14 amino acids. Germline V lookup: CDR1 MNHEY, CDR2 SMNVEV (reference sequence). J lost 3 bases, V lost 2 bases, and 1 base had no gene match. DNA of the CDR3: TGTGCCAGCAGTTTAGGGACAGACAAAAACATTCAGTACTTC. This sequence encodes CASSLGTDKNIQYF.

V gene TRBV19 combines with J gene TRBJ1-1; D gene unclear. The germline CDR1 and CDR2 sequences are LNHDA and SQIVND (reference sequence). CDR3 length: 13 residues. Trimming pared 2 bases from V and 4 bases from J, leaving 8 bases between. The CDR3 region is CASSIWEGTEAFF. In DNA form, the CDR3 reads TGTGCCAGTAGTATATGGGAAGGCACTGAAGCTTTCTTT.

This chain uses TRBV5-4 with TRBJ2-7; D perhaps matches TRBD1 (6 bases). Germline CDR1 reads SGHNT; CDR2 reads YYREEE (reference sequence). V shed 2 bases and J shed 3 bases, with 9 bases lying between them. This CDR3 is 13 amino acids long. The chain's CDR3 is CASSFKDSYEQYF. DNA for the CDR3: TGTGCCAGCAGCTTCAAGGACAGCTACGAGCAGTACTTC. Full variable domain (remainder filled in from reference TRBV5-4 and TRBJ2-7): ETGVTQSPTHLIKTRGQQVTLRCSSQSGHNTVSWYQQALGQGPQFIFQYYREEENGRGNFPPRFSGLQFPNYSSELNVNALELDDSALYLCASSFKDSYEQYFGPGTRLTVT.

This chain uses TRBV27 with TRBJ2-5, with 7 bases lining up with TRBD2. Trimming took 2 bases from V and 3 from J; bases not matched to a gene: 15. CDR3 length: 18 amino acids. Germline CDR1 MNHEY, CDR2 SMNVEV (reference sequence). The CDR3 region is CASSLLPWGREVKETQYF. The CDR3 coding sequence is TGTGCCAGCAGTTTACTCCCATGGGGGAGGGAAGTAAAAGAGACCCAGTACTTC.

V usage is TRBV10-1 and J usage is TRBJ2-7, with 12 positions matching TRBD2. The CDR3 loop spans 20 amino acids. Per the germline V gene, CDR1 is WNHNN and CDR2 is SYGVQD (reference sequence). After removal of 4 bases from V and 4 bases from J, the junction contained 20 bases not matched to a gene. This chain's CDR3 is CASSGTSGKTYGLKTYEQYF. The CDR3 nucleotides are TGCGCCAGCAGTGGGACTAGCGGGAAAACCTATGGCCTAAAGACGTACGAGCAGTACTTC.

The chain couples TRBV29-1 to TRBJ2-1; D unresolved. CDR3 length: 10 residues. The ends were cut back, 4 bases at V and 9 bases at J, with 7 bases in the middle. In germline, CDR1 is SQVTM, CDR2 ANQGSEA. CDR3 sequence: CSVVVGEQFF. The CDR3 DNA sequence: TGCAGCGTTGTGGTTGGTGAGCAGTTCTTC.

This chain links TRBV5-6 with TRBJ2-3; D is possibly TRBD1 (5 bases). This CDR3 comprises 15 residues. Trimming removed 4 bases at V and 11 bases at J, with 23 bases between. Germline V gene lookup returns CDR1 SGHDT and CDR2 YYEEEE. CDR3 sequence reads: CASSLKRRSIGEQYF. CDR3 DNA: TGTGCCAGCAGCCTCAAGCGCCGCAGTATAGGGGAGCAGTATTTT.

The rearrangement joins TRBV27 to TRBJ2-4; unclear D gene. The CDR3 totals 16 residues. Trimming removed 3 bases at V and 7 bases at J, with 19 bases between. The germline gives CDR1 MNHEY, CDR2 SMNVEV (reference sequence). CDR3 sequence: CASSFYTPGVRNIQYF. In DNA, the CDR3 is TGTGCCAGCAGTTTCTACACCCCCGGAGTGCGGAACATTCAGTACTTC.

The V gene is TRBV5-1, the J gene TRBJ2-3, with 8 bases that match TRBD1. The V segment lost 0 bases and the J segment 1 base; nucleotides outside the gene matches: 4. The CDR3 loop spans 16 amino acids. In germline, CDR1 is SGHRS, CDR2 YFSETQ. Here the CDR3 reads CASSLAVTGGTDTQYF. DNA of the CDR3: TGCGCCAGCAGCTTGGCGGTGACAGGGGGCACAGATACGCAGTATTTT. Combining the CDR3 with reference TRBV5-1 and TRBJ2-3 gives the whole variable domain KAGVTQTPRYLIKTRGQQVTLSCSPISGHRSVSWYQQTPGQGLQFLFEYFSETQRNKGNFPGRFSGRQFSNSRSEMNVSTLELGDSALYLCASSLAVTGGTDTQYFGPGTRLTVL.

The chain combines TRBV29-1 with TRBJ1-5; D not certain. Germline CDR1 reads SQVTM; CDR2 reads ANQGSEA. V was cut by 1 base and J by 4 bases, with 8 bases left in between. This CDR3 comprises 13 residues. The CDR3 loop reads CSVEGTQNQPQHF. In DNA form, the CDR3 reads TGCAGCGTTGAAGGTACTCAGAATCAGCCCCAGCATTTT.

This chain links TRBV7-4 with TRBJ2-7, with 8 bases lining up with TRBD1. Germline-derived CDR1 and CDR2 are SGHVT and SQSDAQ. This CDR3 has 14 residues. Trimming at V came to 4 bases and at J to 4 bases, leaving 6 bases not matched to a gene. CDR3 DNA: TGTGCCAGCAGCTCCCGGGACAGGTTTTACGAGCAGTACTTC. This gives the protein CASSSRDRFYEQYF.

This chain joins TRBV28 and TRBJ2-5, with D tentatively TRBD2 (5 bases). The CDR3 loop spans 15 amino acids. Germline loops: CDR1 MDHEN, CDR2 SYDVKM. V was pared by 10 bases and J by 1 base, with 19 bases between. This chain's CDR3 is CATARGASFQETQYF. The CDR3 bases are TGTGCCACCGCCCGGGGAGCCTCCTTCCAAGAGACCCAGTACTTC.

This chain connects TRBV27 to TRBJ1-1; 8 bases align to TRBD1. V shed 5 bases and J 1 base; nucleotides not matched to a gene: 12. Germline CDR1 is MNHEY and CDR2 is SMNVEV (reference sequence). The CDR3 runs to 17 residues. CDR3 sequence: CASSPTFRGQANTEAFF. The CDR3 DNA reads TGTGCCAGCAGTCCTACCTTCCGGGGACAGGCGAACACTGAAGCTTTCTTT.

This sequence joins TRBV9 and TRBJ2-1; 9 bases fit TRBD2. The CDR3 length is 16 residues. CDR1 SGDLS and CDR2 YYNGEE come from the germline V gene. Trimming took 0 bases from V and 0 from J; bases not matched to a gene: 1. The CDR3 protein is CASSVASGNSYNEQFF. CDR3 DNA: TGTGCCAGCAGCGTAGCTAGCGGGAACTCCTACAATGAGCAGTTCTTC.